This TCR beta chain was sequenced in a study of metastatic and nonmetastatic thyroid tumors. Study information: The study looked at repertoires side by side in blood and in tumor or nodule tissue from malignant and benign thyroid patients.

The CDR3 contains 13 residues. CDR1 is SGHNT and CDR2 is YENEEA in the germline V gene. V lost 5 bases and J 0 bases, leaving 7 bases between the germline ends. Study-wide points: Benign nodules were reported to have significantly lower TCR beta diversity than malignant thyroid tumors, in blood and tumor.

Patients underwent thyroid surgery, and none had received any treatment before it. The table lists this clone with a few counts. Antigen: not known. Per the study methods: CDR3 differences across clinicopathological groups were used to build a distant-metastasis classifier for papillary thyroid cancer. TCRdb re-clonotyped the PCR reads via MiXCR. In this record, the V and J calls reflect TCRdb's handling and not the investigators' own analysis. The sample lists roughly 4,000 clones, roughly 35% occurring once. The sequenced sample was adjacent normal tissue. The chain uses TRBV11-3 and TRBJ1-1, with D unresolved. The TCR was taken from a male donor with papillary thyroid cancer or a benign thyroid nodule (not recorded which). Some clones in this sample may be carry-over from other donors' samples. CDR3 DNA sequence: TGTGCCAGCAGCCTTACCCTGAACACTGAAGCTTTCTTT. This sequence encodes CASSLTLNTEAFF.